Following are 25 T cell receptor beta chains from one sample sequenced in a study of cytomegalovirus exposure and HLA in healthy donors listed by TCRdb under 2017. Library creation used the immunoSEQ multiplex PCR assay. TCRdb limited this immuneACCESS table to in-frame rearrangements with V and J called. A share of clones is missing; checked studies link under half to unresolved V genes, and the rest is unexplained. The sample profile shows about 98,000 clones; roughly 95% of them were found once. The ten largest clones capture 0.89% of the sample. Sequenced input: PBMCs. The origin of the receptors is a young woman in good health and CMV-seronegative.

The chain uses TRBV5-4 and TRBJ2-3; 9 bases agree with TRBD1. Germline V gives CDR1 SGHNT, CDR2 YYREEE (reference sequence). V was clipped by 3 bases and J by 3 bases; unmatched bases: 2. There are 14 residues in the CDR3. The CDR3 region has the DNA TGTGCCAGCAGCTCCGGGACAGGGACAGATACGCAGTATTTT. Translating it yields CASSSGTGTDTQYF.

This sequence joins TRBV6-5 and TRBJ2-5; D unresolved. In germline, CDR1 is MNHEY, CDR2 SVGAGI. The length of the CDR3 is 11 residues. Trimming cost V 8 bases and J 4 bases, with 8 bases left between them. The CDR3: CASSPGETQYF. The CDR3 DNA sequence: TGTGCCAGCTCGCCGGGAGAGACCCAGTACTTC.

The rearrangement joins TRBV5-6 to TRBJ1-2, with D possibly matching TRBD1 (6 bases). Germline CDR1 and CDR2: SGHDT and YYEEEE. This CDR3 spans 16 amino acids. V was shortened by 4 bases and J by 0 bases, with 16 bases between the two germline ends. The CDR3 sequence is CASSLITGTTNYGYTF. In DNA, the CDR3 is TGTGCCAGCAGCCTGATAACAGGGACCACTAACTATGGCTACACCTTC.

The chain joins TRBV10-3 to TRBJ1-5, with D possibly matching TRBD1 (6 bases). The CDR3 runs to 13 residues. The ends were cut back, 5 bases at V and 4 bases at J, with 9 bases in the middle. CDR1 is ENHRY and CDR2 is SYGVKD in the germline V gene. The CDR3 DNA follows: TGTGCCATCAGTCGGACAGAAAATCAGCCCCAGCATTTT. It specifies CAISRTENQPQHF.

The rearrangement joins TRBV6-1 to TRBJ2-7, with 8 bases matching TRBD1. The length of the CDR3 is 15 residues. Germline CDR1 is MNHNS and CDR2 is SASEGT. V trimming: 4 bases; J trimming: 2 bases; junction bases outside the gene matches: 7. The CDR3 is CASSATGGVAYEQYF. CDR3 in DNA: TGTGCCAGCAGTGCAACAGGGGGTGTAGCCTACGAGCAGTACTTC.

The rearrangement joins TRBV5-4 to TRBJ2-7; 10 bases are shared with TRBD1. Losses at the gene ends were 4 bases for V and 2 bases for J; bases not matched to a gene: 3. Germline V gene lookup returns CDR1 SGHNT and CDR2 YYREEE (reference sequence). This CDR3 spans 14 amino acids. CDR3 DNA: TGTGCCAGCAGCCCGGGACAGGGGCCCTACGAGCAGTACTTC. It encodes CASSPGQGPYEQYF.

This clone appeared once. This chain joins TRBV7-2 and TRBJ2-5; D might be TRBD1 (5 bases). V was pared by 5 bases and J by 10 bases, with 8 bases between. From germline, CDR1 is SGHTA and CDR2 FQGNSA. The CDR3 consists of 10 residues. DNA for the CDR3: TGTGCCAGCAGCGGCAGGGTCCAGTACTTC. This encodes CASSGRVQYF. Looking up the rest from reference TRBV7-2 and TRBJ2-5 gives the full variable domain: GAGVSQSPSNKVTEKGKDVELRCDPISGHTALYWYRQSLGQGLEFLIYFQGNSAPDKSGLPSDRFSAERTGGSVSTLTIQRTQQEDSAVYLCASSGRVQYFGPGTRLLVL.

The V call is TRBV25-1, the J call TRBJ2-7, with 8 bases that match TRBD2. Germline CDR1 is MGHDK and CDR2 is SYGVNS. Trimming at V came to 4 bases and at J to 2 bases, leaving 4 bases not matched to a gene. This CDR3 contains 14 residues. CDR3 nucleotides: TGTGCCAGCAGTGTGCAGCGGGAGCCCTACGAGCAGTACTTC. Translation: CASSVQREPYEQYF.

The gene calls are TRBV10-3 and TRBJ1-5, with a tentative D call TRBD1 (6 bases). This CDR3 has 16 amino acids. Trimming stripped 4 bases from V and 0 bases from J, with 13 bases between. CDR1 and CDR2 (germline): ENHRY, SYGVKD. The DNA of the CDR3 is TGTGCCATCAGTGGGTCCGGACAGCTTAGCAATCAGCCCCAGCATTTT. This translates into CAISGSGQLSNQPQHF.

This sequence joins TRBV6-5 and TRBJ1-3; D unclear. Trimming left V 10 bases short and J 1 base short, with 14 bases between. CDR3 length: 14 residues. CDR1 is MNHEY and CDR2 is SVGAGI in the germline V gene. CDR3 residues: CATKRGVSGNTIYF. CDR3 coding DNA: TGTGCCACCAAGCGCGGGGTATCTGGAAACACCATATATTTT.

Here the CDR3 DNA reads TGTGCCACGGGACAGGCCTACGAGCAGTACTTC. Its protein is CATGQAYEQYF. The rearrangement uses TRBV19 and TRBJ2-7, with TRBD1 matching over 8 bases. CDR1 is LNHDA, CDR2 SQIVND, per germline (reference sequence). V was pared by 10 bases and J by 2 bases, with 1 base of the junction left unmatched. This CDR3 comprises 11 residues.

The chain links TRBV7-9 to TRBJ2-1, with TRBD2 matching 15 bases. Unmatched junction bases numbered 4, after V lost 0 bases and J lost 10 bases. This CDR3 has 16 amino acids. Germline assignment: CDR1 SEHNR and CDR2 FQNEAQ (reference sequence). The CDR3 DNA sequence: TGTGCCAGCAGCTTAGCCGGGACTAGCGGGAGGAAGGAGCAGTTCTTC. Its translation is CASSLAGTSGRKEQFF.

The genes are TRBV27 and TRBJ1-2, with D uncertain. The germline V gene encodes CDR1 MNHEY and CDR2 SMNVEV (reference sequence). Trimming removed 7 bases at V and 2 bases at J, with 11 bases between. This CDR3 has 13 residues. DNA of the CDR3: TGTGCCAGCACCTCAGGCTTAAACTATGGCTACACCTTC. It is translated as CASTSGLNYGYTF.

The chain combines TRBV9 with TRBJ1-2; 10 bases map to TRBD1. From germline, CDR1 is SGDLS and CDR2 YYNGEE. The CDR3 totals 19 residues. The ends lost 0 bases at V and 1 base at J; junction bases unmatched: 12. The CDR3 bases are TGTGCCAGCAGCGTAGACCACACCACCGGACAGGGGGATAACTATGGCTACACCTTC. It specifies CASSVDHTTGQGDNYGYTF.

The chain uses TRBV18 and TRBJ1-1; D possibly corresponds to TRBD1 (5 bases). The germline V gene has CDR1 KGHSH and CDR2 LQKENI. Between the trimmed V and J ends, which lost 1 base and 0 bases, there was a span of 9 bases. The CDR3 contains 15 residues. The CDR3 protein is CASSPRDRVNTEAFF. CDR3 DNA: TGTGCCAGCTCACCACGTGACAGAGTGAACACTGAAGCTTTCTTT.

The chain recombines TRBV7-9 with TRBJ2-2; no clear D gene. The CDR3 covers 15 residues. Trimming took off 1 base at V and 1 base at J, with 7 bases between the two ends. Germline-derived CDR1 and CDR2 are SEHNR and FQNEAQ (reference sequence). This CDR3 is CASSLETGNTGELFF. As DNA, the CDR3 is TGTGCCAGCAGCTTAGAAACGGGGAACACCGGGGAGCTGTTTTTT.

The chain recombines TRBV2 with TRBJ2-3; TRBD2 agrees at 9 bases. Per germline, CDR1 SNHLY and CDR2 FYNNEI. Unmatched junction bases numbered 7, after V lost 6 bases and J lost 3 bases. The CDR3 has 15 amino acids. CDR3 region: CASRVGLAMTDTQYF. The DNA of the CDR3 is TGTGCCAGCAGGGTGGGACTAGCCATGACAGATACGCAGTATTTT.

This clone was seen a single time. The chain recombines TRBV7-9 with TRBJ2-7; 11 bases match TRBD2. J was trimmed by 0 bases and V by 5 bases; bases with no gene match: 3. The CDR3 runs to 15 residues. Germline V lookup: CDR1 SEHNR, CDR2 FQNEAQ (reference sequence). CDR3 sequence (DNA): TGTGCCAGCAGCACCACTAGCGGGAGCTCCTACGAGCAGTACTTC. It is translated as CASSTTSGSSYEQYF.

The chain employs TRBV30 and TRBJ1-1; 7 nucleotides align to TRBD1. V dropped 3 bases and J dropped 5; count of bases not matched to a gene: 9. The germline gives CDR1 GTSNPN, CDR2 SVGIG (reference sequence). This CDR3 contains 14 residues. CDR3: CAWRGAGGRTEAFF. CDR3 sequence (DNA): TGTGCCTGGAGGGGGGCAGGGGGAAGAACTGAAGCTTTCTTT. Using reference TRBV30 and TRBJ1-1 for the parts outside the CDR3, the full variable domain is SQTIHQWPATLVQPVGSPLSLECTVEGTSNPNLYWYRQAAGRGLQLLFYSVGIGQISSEVPQNLSASRPQDRQFILSSKKLLLSDSGFYLCAWRGAGGRTEAFFGQGTRLTVV.

The count of this clone is one. The chain uses TRBV27 and TRBJ2-7, with a weak D call TRBD1 (5 bases). V was cut by 3 bases and J by 0 bases, with 9 bases left in between. The CDR3 is made up of 14 amino acids. In germline, CDR1 is MNHEY, CDR2 SMNVEV (reference sequence). Here the CDR3 reads CASSLAGISYEQYF. For the CDR3, the DNA is TGTGCCAGCAGTTTGGCAGGGATCTCCTACGAGCAGTACTTC.

This chain's CDR3 is CASSQDGTSAETQYF. CDR3 nucleotides: TGTGCCAGCAGCCAAGATGGAACTAGCGCTGAGACCCAGTACTTC. V is TRBV4-2 and J is TRBJ2-5; 7 bases line up with TRBD2. J was trimmed by 5 bases and V by 0 bases; bases with no gene match: 6. The CDR3 sequence is 15 residues long. Germline V gene data show CDR1 as LGHNA and CDR2 as YNFKEQ.

CDR3 loop: CAISEGNRGGGETQYF. The CDR3 region has the DNA TGTGCCATCAGTGAGGGAAACCGGGGGGGAGGCGAGACCCAGTACTTC. The gene calls are TRBV10-3 and TRBJ2-5, with 8 nucleotides matching TRBD2. Trimming at V came to 2 bases and at J to 5 bases, leaving 10 bases not matched to a gene. The CDR3 is 16 residues long. Germline-derived CDR1 and CDR2 are ENHRY and SYGVKD.

The genes are TRBV27 and TRBJ2-3, with D possibly matching TRBD1 (6 bases). The CDR3 runs to 15 residues. V lost 9 bases to trimming and J lost 4 bases, with 20 bases between them. Germline CDR1 MNHEY, CDR2 SMNVEV (reference sequence). The CDR3 loop reads CASSDGGSLADTQYF. DNA of the CDR3: TGTGCCAGTTCCGATGGGGGCTCGTTGGCAGATACGCAGTATTTT.

The chain combines TRBV9 with TRBJ2-4; 9 positions agree with TRBD2. Germline CDR1 reads SGDLS; CDR2 reads YYNGEE. CDR3 length: 14 residues. V was clipped by 4 bases and J by 8 bases; unmatched bases: 7. The CDR3 loop is CASSRWAGGDIQYF. DNA for the CDR3: TGTGCCAGCAGCCGCTGGGCGGGGGGGGACATTCAGTACTTC.

V is TRBV2 and J is TRBJ1-2; 9 bases map to TRBD1. The CDR3 is 14 amino acids. V shed 2 bases, J shed 2 bases, and the junction held 0 bases outside the gene matches. Germline loops: CDR1 SNHLY, CDR2 FYNNEI. CDR3 sequence: CASSETGGNYGYTF. For the CDR3, the DNA is TGTGCCAGCAGTGAAACAGGGGGCAACTATGGCTACACCTTC.